The subject of this entry is one T cell receptor beta chain. What it binds is not known. Profiled with immunoSEQ multiplex PCR; TCRdb holds only in-frame clones, not every one. The sample lists 30,000 or so clones; around 85% were seen once. This record comes from a study of OX40 agonist ivuxolimab in advanced cancers. As for the study in general: Participants, 65% to 85% male, averaged roughly 60 years of age, ranging from about 23 to 80. Study-wide points: Also showing low normalized T-cell clonal expansion were some of the nonresponders.

The V segment lost 10 bases and the J segment 4 bases; nucleotides outside the gene matches: 7. Looked up from germline, CDR1 is LNHDA and CDR2 is SQIVND (reference sequence). The CDR3 spans 13 residues. Specimen: CD4+ or CD8+ T cells sorted from blood, collected in a trial of the OX40 agonist ivuxolimab. This clonotype was sampled from an adult with an advanced solid tumor such as melanoma, head and neck, liver or kidney cancer. This chain joins TRBV19 and TRBJ1-1, with TRBD1 matching over 9 bases. In DNA, the CDR3 is TGTGCCACTATCGGGACAGGGTTCACTGAAGCTTTCTTT. Protein: CATIGTGFTEAFF.